The 26 T cell receptor beta chains presented below share a single source sample, sequenced in a study of T cells expressing NK-cell markers. Reprocessing the 5' RACE reads, TCRdb reports a single entry for every CDR3 protein and omits DNA. Its listing shows about 260,000 distinct CDR3 sequences. The source material was blood T cells: a sorted CD56 or NKG2C T cell subset, CD4+ or CD8+ T cells, or bulk PBMC T cells (not recorded which). The source is a woman between 18 and 69 years old in good health.

The chain combines TRBV9 with TRBJ1-1; TCRdb's D call of TRBD1 is untestable without DNA. Germline assignment: CDR1 SGDLS and CDR2 YYNGEE. The CDR3 length is 14 residues. CDR3 in amino acids: CASSLTGTRTEAFF.

The chain recombines TRBV2 with TRBJ1-6; without DNA, the TCRdb call of TRBD1 cannot be checked. The CDR3 is 15 amino acids. Germline V CDR1 and CDR2: SNHLY, FYNNEI. CDR3 region: CASNGGTGRSSPLHF.

J is TRBJ2-3 and V is TRBV7-7. The length of the CDR3 is 15 residues. Germline CDR1 and CDR2: SSHAT and FNYEAQ (reference sequence). The CDR3 loop is CASSLGTDFTDMQYF.

V usage is TRBV20-1 and J usage is TRBJ2-3; TCRdb gives TRBD2 as the D gene, but with no DNA this cannot be confirmed. CDR3 length equals 15 residues. Germline V gene sequence: CDR1 DFQATT, CDR2 SNEGSKA (reference sequence). The CDR3 protein is CSARAPSGSTDTQYF.

The rearrangement uses TRBV20-1 and TRBJ1-4; the D gene TCRdb calls, TRBD1, cannot be checked with no DNA. This CDR3 is 16 amino acids long. Germline lookup yields CDR1 DFQATT and CDR2 SNEGSKA (reference sequence). The CDR3 protein is CSARGQGAATNEKLFF.

This rearrangement joins TRBV19 to TRBJ1-5. Germline V gene lookup returns CDR1 LNHDA and CDR2 SQIVND (reference sequence). This CDR3 spans 12 amino acids. This CDR3 reads CASSRIPQPQHF.

CDR3: CASSLVGLAGVRGTDTQYF. J is TRBJ2-3 and V is TRBV11-2; no DNA is available, so the TRBD2 call from TCRdb remains unchecked. Germline values: CDR1 SGHAT, CDR2 FQNNGV. CDR3 length: 19 residues.

The V call is TRBV19, the J call TRBJ2-2; TCRdb's D call of TRBD1 is untestable without DNA. This CDR3 is built from 14 residues. Germline V gene data show CDR1 as LNHDA and CDR2 as SQIVND (reference sequence). This chain's CDR3 is CATTGGRNTGELFF.

This rearrangement joins TRBV6-1 to TRBJ2-1. The CDR3 has 13 amino acids. The germline gives CDR1 MNHNS, CDR2 SASEGT. The CDR3 here is CATFGTPYNEQFF.

The chain couples TRBV12-3 or TRBV12-4 to TRBJ1-1; checking the TCRdb D call of TRBD1 is not possible without DNA. There are 13 residues in the CDR3. Here the CDR3 reads CASRRGSRVRAFF.

This chain joins TRBV5-8 and TRBJ2-1; checking the TCRdb D call of TRBD1 is not possible without DNA. Germline CDR1 SGHTS, CDR2 YDEGEE. This CDR3 has 16 residues. The CDR3 protein is CASSLNRGVVYNEQFF.

The chain combines TRBV25-1 with TRBJ2-1; with no DNA, the TCRdb D assignment of TRBD1 cannot be verified. Germline V gene sequence: CDR1 MGHDK, CDR2 SYGVNS. CDR3 size: 15 residues. CDR3 protein: CASSGQGSSYNEQFF. The full variable domain, rest sourced from reference TRBV25-1 and TRBJ2-1, is EADIYQTPRYLVIGTGKKITLECSQTMGHDKMYWYQQDPGMELHLIHYSYGVNSTEKGDLSSESTVSRIRTEHFPLTLESARPSHTSQYLCASSGQGSSYNEQFFGPGTRLTVL.

The V gene is TRBV5-6, the J gene TRBJ2-2; TCRdb calls TRBD2, which cannot be checked without DNA. CDR1 SGHDT and CDR2 YYEEEE come from the germline V gene. The CDR3 has 15 amino acids. The CDR3 region is CASSLAGGRAGELFF. Drawing the rest from reference TRBV5-6 and TRBJ2-2, the complete variable domain is DAGVTQSPTHLIKTRGQQVTLRCSPKSGHDTVSWYQQALGQGPQFIFQYYEEEERQRGNFPDRFSGHQFPNYSSELNVNALLLGDSALYLCASSLAGGRAGELFFGEGSRLTVL.

The chain is built from TRBV19 and TRBJ2-1; TCRdb gives TRBD1 as the D gene, but with no DNA this cannot be confirmed. The CDR3 length is 15 residues. Germline V gene sequence: CDR1 LNHDA, CDR2 SQIVND (reference sequence). CDR3: CASSPQGAGCNEQFF.

The chain combines TRBV4-2 with TRBJ2-3. The length of the CDR3 is 15 residues. CDR1 is LGHNA, CDR2 YNFKEQ, per germline. The CDR3 is CASSQGAASTDTQYF.

The chain joins TRBV25-1 to TRBJ2-7; absent DNA, TCRdb's TRBD1 call cannot be checked. CDR1 and CDR2 (germline): MGHDK, SYGVNS. The CDR3 is 13 residues long. The CDR3 reads CASRDRGPYEQYF.

The CDR3 is CASSLQGEGEKLFF. The rearrangement links TRBV18 to TRBJ1-4; TCRdb indicates TRBD1, and absent DNA this call remains unverified. Germline CDR1 reads KGHSH; CDR2 reads LQKENI. The CDR3 is made up of 14 amino acids.

The chain links TRBV7-2 to TRBJ2-6; no DNA is available, so the TRBD2 call from TCRdb remains unchecked. Germline V gene sequence: CDR1 SGHTA, CDR2 FQGNSA. The CDR3 is 17 residues long. CDR3 loop: CASSSDSPRSGANVLTF.

The V and J genes are TRBV6-5 and TRBJ2-1; TCRdb names TRBD2, which stays unverified in the absence of DNA. The CDR3 is made up of 15 amino acids. The germline CDR1 and CDR2 sequences are MNHEY and SVGAGI. The CDR3 is CASSYLKTGQNEQFF.

The chain has TRBV12-3 or TRBV12-4 and TRBJ2-2; without DNA, the TCRdb call of TRBD1 cannot be checked. The CDR3 is 13 residues long. The CDR3 is CASRQGNTGELFF.

This chain uses TRBV29-1 with TRBJ1-1. The germline V gene has CDR1 SQVTM and CDR2 ANQGSEA. CDR3 length: 13 amino acids. The CDR3 loop reads CSADRGLSTEAFF.

The gene calls are TRBV5-1 and TRBJ2-5; TCRdb gives TRBD1 as the D gene, but with no DNA this cannot be confirmed. The CDR3 has 14 amino acids. Germline CDR1 reads SGHRS; CDR2 reads YFSETQ. This chain's CDR3 is CASSLGSGKETQYF.

This rearrangement joins TRBV25-1 to TRBJ2-1; the D call from TCRdb, TRBD1, cannot be confirmed without DNA. Looked up from germline, CDR1 is MGHDK and CDR2 is SYGVNS. This CDR3 is 16 amino acids long. The CDR3 loop reads CASSGLGRGTFDEQFF.

J is TRBJ2-1 and V is TRBV5-1; TCRdb picks TRBD2, but there is no DNA to check that call. The CDR3 consists of 17 residues. The V gene's germline CDR1 is SGHRS and CDR2 YFSETQ. The CDR3 region is CASSSGGLAGSYNEQFF.

The gene calls are TRBV20-1 and TRBJ1-5; TCRdb picks TRBD1, but there is no DNA to check that call. Germline V gene sequence: CDR1 DFQATT, CDR2 SNEGSKA (reference sequence). CDR3 length: 15 residues. CDR3 protein: CSARAQQVAAQPQHF.

The rearrangement joins TRBV10-3 to TRBJ1-1. Germline values: CDR1 ENHRY, CDR2 SYGVKD. The CDR3 is 15 amino acids. The CDR3: CAISDEGQVNTEAFF.